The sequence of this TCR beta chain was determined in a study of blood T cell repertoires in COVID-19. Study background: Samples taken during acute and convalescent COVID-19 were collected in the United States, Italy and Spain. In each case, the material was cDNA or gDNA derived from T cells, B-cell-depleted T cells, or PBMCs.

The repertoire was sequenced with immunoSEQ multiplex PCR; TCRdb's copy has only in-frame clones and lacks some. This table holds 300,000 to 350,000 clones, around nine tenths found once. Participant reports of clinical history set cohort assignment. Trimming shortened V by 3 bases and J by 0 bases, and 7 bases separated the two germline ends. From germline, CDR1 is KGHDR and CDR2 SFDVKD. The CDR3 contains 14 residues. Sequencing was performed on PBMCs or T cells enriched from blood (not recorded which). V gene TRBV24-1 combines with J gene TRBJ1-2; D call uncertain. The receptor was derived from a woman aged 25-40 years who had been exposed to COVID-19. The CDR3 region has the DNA TGTGCCACCAGTGATAACAGAGCTAACTATGGCTACACCTTC. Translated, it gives CATSDNRANYGYTF.